This TCR beta chain was obtained from a study of shared clonotypes between healthy human individuals. The CDR3 is 15 amino acids. V was clipped by 7 bases and J by 0 bases, with 14 bases between them. From germline, CDR1 is SNHLY and CDR2 FYNNEI. Generated by immunoSEQ multiplex PCR, the TCRdb table keeps only in-frame clones and is missing some. The table records about 1.5 million clones, 98% of them present only once. The origin of this receptor is a man younger than 45 in good health. J is TRBJ2-3 and V is TRBV2; unclear D gene. Material for sequencing was naive CD4+ T cells sorted from blood. Subset denoted: CD45RA+ positively selected. DNA of the CDR3: TGTGCCAGCAAGGAAGAAAGGGCGAGCACAGATACGCAGTATTTT. Translating it yields CASKEERASTDTQYF. Complete variable domain (other parts from reference TRBV2 and TRBJ2-3): EPEVTQTPSHQVTQMGQEVILRCVPISNHLYFYWYRQILGQKVEFLVSFYNNEISEKSEIFDDQFSVERPDGSNFTLKIRSTKLEDSAMYFCASKEERASTDTQYFGPGTRLTVL.